This TCR beta chain stems from a study of identical twins. Whole-study findings and limits: Twin pairs' shared out-of-frame alpha sequences were enriched in low generation probability.

This clonotype was detected ten times or more. Its target is not known. TCRdb processed the 5' RACE reads anew with MiXCR; each CDR3 protein has one entry. The sample contains around 340,000 distinct CDR3 sequences, around 9% of which appear only once. All donors were healthy Caucasians. This receptor was taken from a woman aged 45-65 years in good health. Input material: naive T cells sorted from blood.

As DNA, the CDR3 is TGTGCCACCAGTGATCGAGGGCGGTACTATGGCTACACCTTC. Translating it yields CATSDRGRYYGYTF. This chain joins TRBV24-1 and TRBJ1-2; the D is unclear. CDR1 and CDR2 from the germline V gene are KGHDR and SFDVKD. Between the trimmed V and J ends, which lost 3 bases and 3 bases, there was a span of 10 bases. The CDR3 consists of 14 residues.